The T cell receptor beta chain described here comes from a study of OX40 agonist ivuxolimab in advanced cancers. Overall study: With a range of 23 to 79, age averaged about 58 years, and about 82% were male. Prior anti-PD-1, anti-PD-L1 or anti-CTLA-4 therapy did not bar entry, and roughly 40% had some.

There are 9 residues in the CDR3. Germline V gene sequence: CDR1 SQVTM, CDR2 ANQGSEA. Trimming removed 7 bases from V and 12 bases from J, with 12 bases in between. Sequenced by immunoSEQ multiplex PCR; TCRdb stores in-frame clones only, minus some. Counted here are 70,000 to 80,000 clones, approximately 84% occurring once; the ten biggest clones make up 3.5% to 6%. Findings and limits, study-wide: Several nonresponders also turned out to have low normalized T-cell clonal expansion.

Autoimmune disease history or systemic immunosuppression meant exclusion. Points on this clone: Its antigen remains unknown.

The sequence was obtained from an adult with an advanced solid tumor such as melanoma, head and neck, liver or kidney cancer. The chain carries TRBV29-1 and TRBJ1-2; D perhaps matches TRBD1 (6 bases). Specimen: CD4+ or CD8+ T cells sorted from blood, collected in a trial of the OX40 agonist ivuxolimab. CDR3 nucleotide sequence: TGCAGCGCCGACGAGGGGGACACCTTC. Encoded protein: CSADEGDTF. The full variable domain, its missing parts supplied by reference TRBV29-1 and TRBJ1-2, is SAVISQKPSRDICQRGTSLTIQCQVDSQVTMMFWYRQQPGQSLTLIATANQGSEATYESGFVIDKFPISRPNLTFSTLTVSNMSPEDSSIYLCSADEGDTFGSGTRLTVV.